This entry describes one TCR beta chain. Antigen: not known. With random hexamers, about 0.45 to 1 ug RNA was reverse transcribed. In TCRdb, the immunoSEQ multiplex PCR reads were re-called with MiXCR into one record per CDR3 protein. The sample has about 110,000 distinct CDR3 sequences, 95% to 98% seen once. The sample is drawn from a study of CD8 T cells in Susac syndrome. The study, taken as a whole, reports: The relatively small number of individuals in the TCR sequencing and HLA analysis was acknowledged by the study.

Germline CDR1 and CDR2: SNHLY and FYNNEI. Trimming shortened V by 5 bases and J by 3 bases, and 4 bases separated the two germline ends. CDR3 length equals 12 residues. The chain combines TRBV2 with TRBJ2-2; unclear D gene. Sequencing was carried out using CD4+ T cells from PBMCs. This clonotype originated in a human donor in good health. CDR3 nucleotides: TGTGCCAGCAGTCTATACACCGGGGAGCTGTTTTTT. The encoded protein is CASSLYTGELFF.